This T cell receptor beta chain was sequenced during a study of cytomegalovirus exposure and HLA in healthy donors. V shed 1 base and J shed 0 bases, with 13 bases lying between them. The CDR3 consists of 16 residues. CDR1 and CDR2 (germline): SGHRS, YFSETQ. Study-level results: In a later analysis, HLA-associated TCR beta chains were more clonally expanded than equally common others. One cluster of highly shared sequence variants probably arose as a sequencing artifact. Donors belonging to an Asian-associated ancestry cluster reportedly showed fewer N-insertions in productive TCRs than the roughly 670-donor mean, according to what a later analysis found.

With 60 Vbeta and 13 Jbeta primers, the PCR was carried out. Only in-frame clones appear in the TCRdb table, and some are missing; sequencing was by immunoSEQ multiplex PCR. Among 100,000 or so clones listed, roughly 73% were seen once. As regards this clone: Its antigen remains unidentified.

This TCR was sampled from a middle-aged woman in good health and CMV-seropositive. Sequences were obtained from PBMCs. The chain joins TRBV5-1 to TRBJ1-1; the D is unclear. Written as DNA, the CDR3 is TGCGCCAGCAGCTTGTTAATCGAAGAGATGAACACTGAAGCTTTCTTT. It yields the protein CASSLLIEEMNTEAFF.